This record looks at one TCR beta chain sequence and its context. Its target antigen remains unknown. Base qualities are not at hand, and no much larger clone is one base apart. The sequencer listed for this sample is Illumina HiSeq 1500. Through fastp at Q25 and MiXCR, TCRdb rebuilt clones from the public reads, retaining in-frame beta chains. Under each unique CDR3 protein, matching rows form one entry showing the most common genes and DNA. The table for this sample lists roughly 230,000 distinct CDR3 sequences; about 12% of them were counted only once. The top ten constitute approximately 1.6% of the sample. The source of the sample is a study of T cell repertoires in cytomegalovirus infection (dated by TCRdb to between 2017 and 2020). Regarding the complete study: The HLA type of each donor mattered for the analysis, because public TCR beta signatures pointed to carriage of CMV infection along with the matching HLA type. General findings and caveats noted by the study authors: Cumulative frequency of public TCR beta family members discriminated carriers of CMV infection plus the relevant HLA type in this cohort and an independent roughly 340-donor cohort. The ex vivo response was dominated by HLA-C-restricted CMV-specific TCR beta clonotypes, which also provided the single most frequent clonotype in two of eight donors.

Sequences MDHEN (CDR1) and SYDVKM (CDR2) are obtained from the germline V gene. The CDR3 runs 13 amino acids, cysteine and phenylalanine included. This entry keeps only the CDR3 DNA: 39 bases, framed from base 1. V and J lose 6 bases and 5 bases, and a span of 13 bases separates them. Sequenced sample: PBMCs. This TCR derives from a human donor in good health (CMV status not recorded). Some clones in this sample may be carry-over from other donors' samples. The sequence is built from TRBV28 and TRBJ2-5, with the D gene call left open. The DNA sequence is as follows: TGTGCCAGCAGCCTCGAAGGGTTGGAGACCCAGTACTTC. Translation gives CASSLEGLETQYF.